The source of this T cell receptor (beta chain) is a study of regulatory T cells in long-lasting Graves disease. This clonotype was counted a few times. Antigen: not known. With 1 base clipped from V and 6 bases from J, the junction kept 17 bases outside the gene matches. The CDR3 has 19 amino acids. CDR1 and CDR2 from the germline V gene are SGHTA and FQGNSA. Documented time point: persistent/refractory GD, antithyroid drugs over 5 years with positive TRAb. PBMC RNA was the source of the TCR library. TCR beta libraries were built with iRepertoire HTBI primers and Arm-PCR of CDR3 regions. TCRdb re-analysed the multiplex PCR reads in MiXCR, keeping a single row per CDR3 protein. The repertoire includes approximately 400,000 distinct CDR3 sequences, around 20% of them detected once, and around 21% sits in the top ten. Study results and caveats: Lower TCR diversity was seen in persistent Graves' patients than in newly diagnosed ones. Comparison showed that persistent patients shared more public clonotypes (over 2,500) than new patients (roughly 970). Persistent cases favored TRBV28, TRBJ1-2 and TRBJ2-5.

This sequence originates from a female donor with Graves disease. The sequencing used peripheral blood mononuclear cells (PBMCs), collected when the disease was refractory, from a patient treated with antithyroid drugs. The chain has TRBV7-2 and TRBJ2-2; 7 bases align to TRBD1. CDR3 sequence: CASSLERMAGGGPAGELFF. The CDR3 coding sequence is TGTGCCAGCAGCTTAGAGCGCATGGCAGGGGGTGGTCCGGCCGGGGAGCTGTTTTTT.